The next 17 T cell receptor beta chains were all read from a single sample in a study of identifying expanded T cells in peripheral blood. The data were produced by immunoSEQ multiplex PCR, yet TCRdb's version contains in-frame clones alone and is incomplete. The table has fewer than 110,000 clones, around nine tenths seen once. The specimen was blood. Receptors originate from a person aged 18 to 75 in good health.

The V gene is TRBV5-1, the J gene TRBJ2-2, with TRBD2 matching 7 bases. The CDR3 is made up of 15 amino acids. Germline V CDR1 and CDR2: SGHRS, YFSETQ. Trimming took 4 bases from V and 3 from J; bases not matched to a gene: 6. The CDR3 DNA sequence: TGCGCCAGCAGCCAGGGACTACTGCACACCGGGGAGCTGTTTTTT. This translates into CASSQGLLHTGELFF.

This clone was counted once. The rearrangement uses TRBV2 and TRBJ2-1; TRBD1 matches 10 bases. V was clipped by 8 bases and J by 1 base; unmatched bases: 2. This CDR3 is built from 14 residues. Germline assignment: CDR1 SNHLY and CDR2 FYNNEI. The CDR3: CASADRGSYNEQFF. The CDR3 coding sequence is TGTGCCAGCGCGGACAGGGGGTCCTACAATGAGCAGTTCTTC.

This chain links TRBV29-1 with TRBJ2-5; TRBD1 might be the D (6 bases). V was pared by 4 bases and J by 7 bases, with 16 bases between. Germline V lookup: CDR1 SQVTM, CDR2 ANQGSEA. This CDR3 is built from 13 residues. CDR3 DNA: TGCAGCGTTGGGAGAGACAGGCCGGGGACCCAGTACTTC. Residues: CSVGRDRPGTQYF.

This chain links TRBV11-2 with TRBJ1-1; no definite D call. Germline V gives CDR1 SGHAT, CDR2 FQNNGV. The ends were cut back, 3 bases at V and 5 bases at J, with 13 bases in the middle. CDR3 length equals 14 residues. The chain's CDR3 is CASSFGRPTTEAFF. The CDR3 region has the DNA TGTGCCAGCAGCTTCGGCCGGCCGACTACTGAAGCTTTCTTT.

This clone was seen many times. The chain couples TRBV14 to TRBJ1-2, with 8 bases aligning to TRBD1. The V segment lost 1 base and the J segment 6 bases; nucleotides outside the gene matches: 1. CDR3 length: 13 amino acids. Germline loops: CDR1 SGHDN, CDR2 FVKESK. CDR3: CASSQGRGHGYTF. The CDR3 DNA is TGTGCCAGCAGCCAAGGCAGGGGGCATGGCTACACCTTC.

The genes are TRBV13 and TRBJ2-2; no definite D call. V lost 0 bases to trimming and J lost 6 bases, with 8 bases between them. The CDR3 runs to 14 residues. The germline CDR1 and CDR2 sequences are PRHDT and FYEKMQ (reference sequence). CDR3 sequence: CASSLGPGAGELFF. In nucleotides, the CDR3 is TGTGCCAGCAGCTTAGGCCCCGGAGCCGGGGAGCTGTTTTTT.

The CDR3 nucleotides are TGCGCCAGCCGCCGGGACAGCTATGCCTACGAGCAGTACTTC. Protein sequence: CASRRDSYAYEQYF. This chain uses TRBV5-1 with TRBJ2-7, with 7 bases matching TRBD1. The length of the CDR3 is 14 residues. Germline assignment: CDR1 SGHRS and CDR2 YFSETQ. The V and J ends lost 7 bases and 2 bases, in that order; junction bases with no gene match: 9.

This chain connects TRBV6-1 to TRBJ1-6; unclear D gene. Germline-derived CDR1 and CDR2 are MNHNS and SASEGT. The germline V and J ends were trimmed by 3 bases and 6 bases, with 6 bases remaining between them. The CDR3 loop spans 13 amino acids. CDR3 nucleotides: TGTGCCAGCAGTGACCAACCTAATTCACCCCTCCACTTT. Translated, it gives CASSDQPNSPLHF.

The CDR3 here is CASSYGTGGFTEAFF. In DNA, the CDR3 is TGTGCCAGCAGTTACGGAACAGGGGGCTTTACTGAAGCTTTCTTT. The chain links TRBV6-5 to TRBJ1-1; TRBD1 matches at 9 bases. From germline, CDR1 is MNHEY and CDR2 SVGAGI. After removal of 2 bases from V and 5 bases from J, the junction contained 6 bases not matched to a gene. The length of the CDR3 is 15 residues.

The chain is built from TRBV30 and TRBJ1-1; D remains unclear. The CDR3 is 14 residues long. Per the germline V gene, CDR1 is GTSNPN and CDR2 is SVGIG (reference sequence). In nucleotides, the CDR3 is TGTGCTCAAACCAATGAGCTCATGAACACTGAAGCTTTCTTT. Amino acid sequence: CAQTNELMNTEAFF.

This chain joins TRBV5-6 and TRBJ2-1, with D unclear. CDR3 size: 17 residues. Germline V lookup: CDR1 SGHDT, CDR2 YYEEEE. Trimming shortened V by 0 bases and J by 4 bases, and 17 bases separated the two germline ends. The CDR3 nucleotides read TGTGCCAGCAGCTTGGTGACGGCGTACGTAATTTACAATGAGCAGTTCTTC. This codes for CASSLVTAYVIYNEQFF.

The CDR3 region has the DNA TGTGCCAGCAGCGAATCTTTAGGGCAGAACTATGGCTACACCTTC. This encodes CASSESLGQNYGYTF. The V call is TRBV5-4, the J call TRBJ1-2; D ambiguous. The CDR3 sequence is 15 residues long. Per the germline V gene, CDR1 is SGHNT and CDR2 is YYREEE (reference sequence). The V end was cut by 4 bases, the J end by 2 bases, with 15 bases between.

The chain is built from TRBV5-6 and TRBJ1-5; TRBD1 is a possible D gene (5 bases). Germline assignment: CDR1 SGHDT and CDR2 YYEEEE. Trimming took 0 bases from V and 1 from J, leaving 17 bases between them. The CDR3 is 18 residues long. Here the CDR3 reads CASSLAIEGMWSNQPQHF. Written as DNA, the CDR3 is TGTGCCAGCAGCTTGGCCATCGAGGGGATGTGGAGCAATCAGCCCCAGCATTTT.

The CDR3 DNA reads as TGTGCCATCACGAGAGAGGGACAGGGGGCGACTGAAGCTTTCTTT. This translates into CAITREGQGATEAFF. This rearrangement joins TRBV10-3 to TRBJ1-1; 12 positions match TRBD1. CDR3 length equals 15 residues. Germline-derived CDR1 and CDR2 are ENHRY and SYGVKD. V dropped 7 bases and J dropped 5; count of bases not matched to a gene: 8.

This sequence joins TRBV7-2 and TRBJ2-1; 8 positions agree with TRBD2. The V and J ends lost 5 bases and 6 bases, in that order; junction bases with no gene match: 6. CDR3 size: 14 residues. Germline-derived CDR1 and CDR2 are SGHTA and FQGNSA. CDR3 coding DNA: TGTGCCAGCAGCCGGAGCGGGAGTCCCAATGAGCAGTTCTTC. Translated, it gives CASSRSGSPNEQFF. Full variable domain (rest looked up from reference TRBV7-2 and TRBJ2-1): GAGVSQSPSNKVTEKGKDVELRCDPISGHTALYWYRQSLGQGLEFLIYFQGNSAPDKSGLPSDRFSAERTGGSVSTLTIQRTQQEDSAVYLCASSRSGSPNEQFFGPGTRLTVL.

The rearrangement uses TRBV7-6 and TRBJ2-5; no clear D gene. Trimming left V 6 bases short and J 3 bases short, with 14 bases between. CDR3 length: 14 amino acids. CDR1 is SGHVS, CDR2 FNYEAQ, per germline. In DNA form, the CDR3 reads TGTGCCAGCAGTCCTCCGGCCCTTAAAGAGACCCAGTACTTC. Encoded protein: CASSPPALKETQYF.

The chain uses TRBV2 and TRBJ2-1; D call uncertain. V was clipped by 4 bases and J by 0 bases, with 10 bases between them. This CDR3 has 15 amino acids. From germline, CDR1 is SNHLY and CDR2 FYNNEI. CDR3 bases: TGTGCCAGCAGTGGTAGGATGAGCTCCTACAATGAGCAGTTCTTC. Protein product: CASSGRMSSYNEQFF.